This entry is about one T cell receptor beta chain. The antigen is unknown. Only in-frame clones appear in the TCRdb table, and some are missing; sequencing was by immunoSEQ multiplex PCR. The repertoire consists of around 24,000 clones, with 75% to 95% occurring once and the leading ten covering roughly 2%. The sample is drawn from a study of tissue T cells after allogeneic stem cell transplantation. Overall study context: Enrolled prospectively were adult allogeneic hematopoietic cell transplant recipients whose graft-versus-host disease was steroid-refractory. Of the grafts for graft-versus-host disease patients, four were unmodified and three CD34-selected. Viable blood and marrow gave sorted CD3+ T cells if numbers allowed.

Findings and limits, study-wide: Shared clones across patients were few; motif clustering revealed tissue-specific shared signatures.

CDR3 length: 11 residues. The germline V gene has CDR1 MNHNS and CDR2 SASEGT. V lost 2 bases and J lost 5, with 3 bases in between. The chain carries TRBV6-1 and TRBJ2-5; D unresolved. Sequenced material: blood, taken before transplantation. The TCR was taken from a male donor aged 60 or over who later had graft-versus-host disease after an allogeneic stem cell transplant. The CDR3 loop is CASSERETQYF. The CDR3 DNA is TGTGCCAGCAGTGAACGGGAGACCCAGTACTTC.